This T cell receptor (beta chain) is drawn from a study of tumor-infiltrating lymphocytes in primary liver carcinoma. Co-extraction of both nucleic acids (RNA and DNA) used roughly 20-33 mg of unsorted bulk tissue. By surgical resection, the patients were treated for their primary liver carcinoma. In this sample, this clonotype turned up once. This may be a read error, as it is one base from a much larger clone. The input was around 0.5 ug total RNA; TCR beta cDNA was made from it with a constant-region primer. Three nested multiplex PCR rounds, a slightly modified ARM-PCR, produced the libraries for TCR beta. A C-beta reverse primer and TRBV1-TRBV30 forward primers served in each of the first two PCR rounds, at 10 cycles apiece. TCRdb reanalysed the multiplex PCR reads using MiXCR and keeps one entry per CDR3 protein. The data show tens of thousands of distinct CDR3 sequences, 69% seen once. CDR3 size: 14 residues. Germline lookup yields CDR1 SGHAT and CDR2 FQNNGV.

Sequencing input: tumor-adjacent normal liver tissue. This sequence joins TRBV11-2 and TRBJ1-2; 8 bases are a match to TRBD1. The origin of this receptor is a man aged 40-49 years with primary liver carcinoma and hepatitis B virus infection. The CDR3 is CASSLSGQGNGYTF. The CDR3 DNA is TGCGCCAGCAGCTTATCCGGACAGGGTAATGGCTACACCTTC.